What follows is one T cell receptor beta chain and its context. The sample comes from a study of blood T cell repertoires in COVID-19. Study in general: The United States, Italy and Spain supplied acute and convalescent COVID-19 samples.

Profiling relied on immunoSEQ multiplex PCR, and the TCRdb table lists in-frame clones only, not all of them. The data show more than 250,000 clones, approximately 86% seen once. CDR1 is LNHNV and CDR2 is YYDKDF in the germline V gene (reference sequence). V gave up 3 bases and J gave up 12 bases, with 18 bases separating them. The CDR3 spans 13 residues. The rearrangement links TRBV15 to TRBJ2-7, with D perhaps matching TRBD2 (6 bases). This sequence originates from a human donor in a cohort sampled during active COVID-19. Material for sequencing was peripheral blood. This chain's CDR3 is CATSRGGDANPYF. CDR3 sequence (DNA): TGTGCCACCAGCAGGGGGGGTGATGCTAATCCGTACTTC.